Given below is one T cell receptor (beta chain) in context. Profiling relied on immunoSEQ multiplex PCR, and the TCRdb table lists in-frame clones only, not all of them. The table has about 270,000 clones, more than 70% seen once. The entry originates in a study of blood T cell repertoires in COVID-19. About the research overall: Samples taken during acute and convalescent COVID-19 were collected in the United States, Italy and Spain.

Per the germline V gene, CDR1 is SGHDN and CDR2 is FVKESK. The V end was cut by 0 bases, the J end by 6 bases, with 24 bases between. CDR3 size: 18 residues. V usage is TRBV14 and J usage is TRBJ2-7; possibly TRBD1 for D (6 bases). This TCR was sampled from a woman aged 60-75 years in a cohort exposed to, infected with or recovered from COVID-19 (not recorded which). Sequenced: PBMCs or T cells enriched from blood (not recorded which). CDR3 sequence (DNA): TGTGCCAGCAGCCAAGAGAGGCCCTCTTGGACAGAGCCTCCCGAGCAGTACTTC. This translates into CASSQERPSWTEPPEQYF.